This T cell receptor beta chain was obtained from a study of CD4 T cell repertoires in COVID-19. Study summary: Other coronavirus spike proteins restimulated relabeled CFSE-low cells expanded with IL-2 for 10 days. The study's findings and limits: Suggested intraclonal diversification: top SARS-CoV-2-reactive clonotypes appeared in two or three memory subsets. Between about 7 and 28% of SARS-CoV-2 clonotypes also appeared in SARS-CoV and/or HKU1 spike cultures.

There are 15 residues in the CDR3. V lost 0 bases and J 0 bases, leaving 9 bases between the germline ends. Germline CDR1 SGDLS, CDR2 YYNGEE. These memory T cells were uncultured and sequenced directly after ex vivo isolation. Regarding this clone: Its specificity is not known.

This table comes from immunoSEQ multiplex PCR, and its TCRdb copy is limited to in-frame clones, with some not included. Of 20,000 or so clones listed, more than 75% are singletons. The source of this sequence is a human donor who had COVID-19. The chain uses TRBV9 and TRBJ1-1; possibly TRBD1 for D (6 bases). This material consisted of central memory CD4+ T cells from blood, taken before the COVID-19 pandemic. CDR3 region: CASSVEGDMNTEAFF. CDR3 coding DNA: TGTGCCAGCAGCGTAGAAGGGGACATGAACACTGAAGCTTTCTTT. Complete variable domain (other parts from reference TRBV9 and TRBJ1-1): DSGVTQTPKHLITATGQRVTLRCSPRSGDLSVYWYQQSLDQGLQFLIQYYNGEERAKGNILERFSAQQFPDLHSELNLSSLELGDSALYFCASSVEGDMNTEAFFGQGTRLTVV.